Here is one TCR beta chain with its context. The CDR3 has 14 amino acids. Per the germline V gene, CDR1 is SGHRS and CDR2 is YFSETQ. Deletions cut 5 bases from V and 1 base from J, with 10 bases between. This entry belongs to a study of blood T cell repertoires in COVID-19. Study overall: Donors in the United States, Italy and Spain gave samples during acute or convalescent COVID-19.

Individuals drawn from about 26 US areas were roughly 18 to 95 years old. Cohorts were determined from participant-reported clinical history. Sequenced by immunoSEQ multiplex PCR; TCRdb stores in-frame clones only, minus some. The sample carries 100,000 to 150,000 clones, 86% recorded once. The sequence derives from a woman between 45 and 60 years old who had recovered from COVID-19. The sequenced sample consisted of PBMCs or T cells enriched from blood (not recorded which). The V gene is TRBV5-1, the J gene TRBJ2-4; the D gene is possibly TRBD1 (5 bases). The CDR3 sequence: CASSPTAAKNIQYF. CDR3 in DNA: TGCGCCAGCAGTCCGACAGCGGCCAAAAACATTCAGTACTTC.